This T cell receptor (beta chain) comes out of a study of T cell responses to AZD1222 COVID-19 vaccine. As concerns this clone: Its antigen is as yet unknown.

TCRdb's table, derived via immunoSEQ multiplex PCR, lists solely in-frame clones and lacks some. The sample contains some 130,000 clones, 70% to 90% of which appear only once. CDR3 length: 14 residues. V lost 3 bases, J lost 8 bases, and 8 bases stayed unmatched. Germline values: CDR1 SGHRS, CDR2 YFSETQ. Study-wide results and caveats: There were repertoire samples only from the period after the peak T cell response. After two AZD1222 doses, spike-specific TCR breadth and depth rose versus day 0. Most donors were white British, females outnumbered males, and clonal diversity was possibly underestimated.

The source material was peripheral blood, sampled on day 0 of AZD1222 vaccination. This sequence was found in an adult in good health. The V and J genes are TRBV5-1 and TRBJ1-2; 9 bases align to TRBD1. The CDR3: CASSWGQGNVGYTF. In nucleotides, the CDR3 is TGCGCCAGCAGCTGGGGACAGGGCAATGTAGGCTACACCTTC.